The 2 T cell receptor beta chains presented below share a single source sample, sequenced in a study of T cells after yellow fever vaccination. Using its own MiXCR run on the 5' RACE reads, TCRdb lists one record per CDR3 protein. The sample holds some 350,000 distinct CDR3 sequences; 3% to 4.5% are singletons and the top ten take more than 20%. The input for sequencing was PBMCs, taken 5 days after the yellow fever booster vaccination. The source is a man younger than 30 who received the YFV17D yellow fever vaccine.

The rearrangement links TRBV6-5 to TRBJ2-2; maybe TRBD2 (7 bases). V lost 4 bases and J 4 bases, leaving 16 bases between the germline ends. Germline V gene lookup returns CDR1 MNHEY and CDR2 SVGAGI. This CDR3 has 16 amino acids. CDR3 coding DNA: TGTGCCAGCAGTTGGGGAGGGGGAGGGGCCACCGGGGAGCTGTTTTTT. The encoded protein is CASSWGGGGATGELFF.

This clonotype was seen repeatedly, ten times or more. This chain uses TRBV19 with TRBJ2-2; 9 positions agree with TRBD1. J was trimmed by 4 bases and V by 3 bases; bases with no gene match: 6. The CDR3 is made up of 16 amino acids. Germline V gene lookup returns CDR1 LNHDA and CDR2 SQIVND (reference sequence). DNA of the CDR3: TGTGCCAGTAGTATCCCCGACAGGGGGGTCACCGGGGAGCTGTTTTTT. Residues: CASSIPDRGVTGELFF. Based on the CDR3 plus reference TRBV19 and TRBJ2-2, the full variable domain is DGGITQSPKYLFRKEGQNVTLSCEQNLNHDAMYWYRQDPGQGLRLIYYSQIVNDFQKGDIAEGYSVSREKKESFPLTVTSAQKNPTAFYLCASSIPDRGVTGELFFGEGSRLTVL.